This T cell receptor beta chain was recorded in a study of T cell repertoires in cytomegalovirus infection. Study background: An indication of both CMV infection and matching HLA type came from public TCR beta signatures. Study results and limitations: HLA-C-restricted CMV clonotypes gave the most frequent clonotype in two of eight donors.

This clonotype appeared many times. Antigen specificity is unknown. A single record per CDR3 protein comes from TCRdb applying MiXCR to the reads. The sample lists a few hundred thousand distinct CDR3 sequences, 33% occurring once. Here the sequenced sample was cultured PBMCs, taken from culture after CMV antigen stimulation. The source is a human donor in good health (CMV status not recorded). Some clones in this sample may be carry-over from other donors' samples.

The CDR3 is CSAVPTTYSNQPQHF. The CDR3 nucleotides are TGCAGTGCCGTCCCCACAACTTATAGCAATCAGCCCCAGCATTTT. The gene calls are TRBV20-1 and TRBJ1-5; D remains ambiguous. The CDR3 spans 15 residues. Trimming cost V 6 bases and J 0 bases, with 15 bases left between them. Germline assignment: CDR1 DFQATT and CDR2 SNEGSKA (reference sequence).